This T cell receptor (beta chain) was captured in a study of OX40 agonist ivuxolimab in advanced cancers. Turning to the study itself: Ivuxolimab was administered intravenously to patients at 0.01 to 10 mg/kg every 2 weeks. Enrolled patients in dose escalation had cancers that were hepatocellular carcinoma, melanoma, renal cell or head and neck cancer. Subjects had a mean age of around 60 years, with a range of 23 to 79; less than 90% were male. Study-level results: CD8+ T cells (on average) carried more expanded clones than CD4+ T cells.

CDR3 length equals 12 residues. Losses at the gene ends were 5 bases for V and 8 bases for J; bases not matched to a gene: 3. Germline values: CDR1 SNHLY, CDR2 FYNNEI. TCRdb's table, derived via immunoSEQ multiplex PCR, lists solely in-frame clones and lacks some. The sample has 84,000 or so clones, approximately 88% seen once. In regard to this clone: No antigen is known for it.

The genes are TRBV2 and TRBJ2-1; 7 nucleotides agree with TRBD2. The TCR comes from an adult with an advanced solid tumor such as melanoma, head and neck, liver or kidney cancer. The starting material was CD4+ or CD8+ T cells sorted from blood, obtained in a trial of the OX40 agonist ivuxolimab. This CDR3 is CASSTGLYEQFF. DNA of the CDR3: TGTGCCAGCAGTACGGGACTATATGAGCAGTTCTTC.